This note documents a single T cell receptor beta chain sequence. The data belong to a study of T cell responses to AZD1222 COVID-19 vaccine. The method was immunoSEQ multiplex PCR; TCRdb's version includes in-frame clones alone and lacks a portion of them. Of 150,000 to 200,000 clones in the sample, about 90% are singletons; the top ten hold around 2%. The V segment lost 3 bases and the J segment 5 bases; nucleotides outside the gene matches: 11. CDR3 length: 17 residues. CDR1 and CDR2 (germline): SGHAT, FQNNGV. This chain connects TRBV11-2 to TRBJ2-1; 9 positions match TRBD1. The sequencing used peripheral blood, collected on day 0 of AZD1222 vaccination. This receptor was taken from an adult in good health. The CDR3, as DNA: TGTGCCAGCAGCTTCGAGCCCTATAGGACAGGGGACAATGAGCAGTTCTTC. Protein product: CASSFEPYRTGDNEQFF.